A single sample gave rise to the 31 T cell receptor beta chains below, sequenced in a study of early T cells in non-severe SARS-CoV-2 infection. TCRdb reanalysed the 5' RACE reads using MiXCR and keeps one entry per CDR3 protein. The repertoire includes approximately 98,000 distinct CDR3 sequences, 9% to 14% of them detected once, and around 2.9% sits in the top ten. The sample was whole blood. Receptors were obtained from an adult who was a healthcare worker with PCR-confirmed SARS-CoV-2 infection or an uninfected control (not recorded which).

The V gene is TRBV29-1, the J gene TRBJ2-1; 9 bases match TRBD2. CDR1 and CDR2 (germline): SQVTM, ANQGSEA. The CDR3 extends over 18 amino acids. V lost 4 bases and J lost 6; bases outside the gene matches: 19. Here the CDR3 reads CSVALVAGGPSSSNEQFF. The DNA for the CDR3 is TGCAGCGTTGCACTAGTGGCGGGAGGGCCCTCAAGTTCCAATGAGCAGTTCTTC.

This clonotype was seen a handful of times. The chain links TRBV20-1 to TRBJ2-1, with 8 positions matching TRBD2. Germline V lookup: CDR1 DFQATT, CDR2 SNEGSKA (reference sequence). This CDR3 has 14 residues. V shed 2 bases and J 0 bases; nucleotides not matched to a gene: 0. CDR3 sequence: CSARREGSYNEQFF. The CDR3 bases are TGCAGTGCTAGACGGGAGGGCTCCTACAATGAGCAGTTCTTC.

This clonotype has at least ten counts. For the CDR3, the DNA is TGTGCCAGCAGTGAAGCCAATGGGGCTAGCGGGCCCTACGAGCAGTACTTC. Translated, it gives CASSEANGASGPYEQYF. V is TRBV6-1 and J is TRBJ2-7; 8 bases match TRBD2. With 0 bases clipped from V and 2 bases from J, the junction kept 9 bases outside the gene matches. The CDR3 is 17 residues long. Germline CDR1 and CDR2: MNHNS and SASEGT.

This clonotype turned up a few times. The V gene is TRBV20-1, the J gene TRBJ1-1; D may be TRBD1 (6 bases). Trimming took off 0 bases at V and 3 bases at J, with 14 bases between the two ends. Per germline, CDR1 DFQATT and CDR2 SNEGSKA (reference sequence). This CDR3 contains 15 residues. CDR3 sequence: CSARDLGGRDTEAFF. The DNA of the CDR3 is TGCAGTGCTAGAGATTTGGGGGGGCGCGACACTGAAGCTTTCTTT.

The V and J genes are TRBV9 and TRBJ2-2, with 10 nucleotides matching TRBD2. After removal of 2 bases from V and 1 base from J, the junction contained 5 bases not matched to a gene. The CDR3 sequence is 17 residues long. The V gene's germline CDR1 is SGDLS and CDR2 YYNGEE. In DNA, the CDR3 is TGTGCCAGCAGCGTGGAACTAGCGGGGTTGAACACCGGGGAGCTGTTTTTT. This codes for CASSVELAGLNTGELFF.

This clonotype was seen ten or more times. This chain links TRBV6-2 or TRBV6-3 with TRBJ2-1; perhaps TRBD1 as D (5 bases). In germline, CDR1 is MNHEY, CDR2 SVGEGT. V was pared by 0 bases and J by 4 bases, with 16 bases between. The CDR3 consists of 17 residues. CDR3 bases: TGTGCCAGCAGTTACTCCTCACCGCAGGGTATATACAATGAGCAGTTCTTC. Translating gives CASSYSSPQGIYNEQFF.

The table lists this clonotype with many counts. This rearrangement joins TRBV11-2 to TRBJ1-1; D perhaps matches TRBD1 (5 bases). The length of the CDR3 is 14 residues. CDR1 SGHAT and CDR2 FQNNGV come from the germline V gene. V lost 5 bases, J lost 5 bases, and 15 bases lay in between. The CDR3 DNA is TGTGCCAGCAGCCCGCAGGGTGTTAGGACTGAAGCTTTCTTT. Encoded protein: CASSPQGVRTEAFF.

This clonotype was seen a few times. This rearrangement joins TRBV7-2 to TRBJ1-2, with D possibly TRBD1 on 6 matching bases. The V and J ends lost 2 bases and 3 bases respectively, with 10 bases between them. Germline lookup yields CDR1 SGHTA and CDR2 FQGNSA. The CDR3 length is 14 residues. CDR3 DNA sequence: TGTGCCAGCAGCTTAACAGGGATCGACTATGGCTACACCTTC. Protein product: CASSLTGIDYGYTF.

This sequence joins TRBV4-1 and TRBJ1-1; 10 bases fit TRBD1. Germline-derived CDR1 and CDR2 are MGHRA and YSYEKL. J gave up 5 bases and V 1 base, and 4 bases lay outside the gene matches. The CDR3 contains 15 residues. CDR3 region: CASSQVPGQGTEAFF. The CDR3 nucleotides are TGCGCCAGCAGCCAAGTACCGGGACAGGGGACTGAAGCTTTCTTT.

This clonotype was found many times. The gene calls are TRBV6-5 and TRBJ2-3; D call uncertain. The V gene's germline CDR1 is MNHEY and CDR2 SVGAGI. The V and J ends lost 0 bases and 0 bases respectively, with 10 bases between them. This CDR3 is built from 16 residues. In nucleotides, the CDR3 is TGTGCCAGCAGTTACTCTGGCATCCTTAGCACAGATACGCAGTATTTT. Residues: CASSYSGILSTDTQYF.

J is TRBJ1-1 and V is TRBV5-6, with D perhaps matching TRBD1 (6 bases). The germline CDR1 and CDR2 sequences are SGHDT and YYEEEE. V was pared by 1 base and J by 5 bases, with 12 bases between. The CDR3 spans 14 residues. The CDR3 spells CASSLRGVRTEAFF. The CDR3 region has the DNA TGTGCCAGCAGCTTGAGGGGGGTACGGACTGAAGCTTTCTTT.

Ten or more counts support this clonotype. The chain carries TRBV28 and TRBJ2-7; D remains unclear. V was shortened by 4 bases and J by 3 bases, with 16 bases between the two germline ends. Germline CDR1 is MDHEN and CDR2 is SYDVKM. This CDR3 has 15 amino acids. CDR3 sequence reads: CASSYSVSAFYEQYF. In nucleotides, the CDR3 is TGTGCCAGCAGTTACTCCGTTTCGGCCTTCTACGAGCAGTACTTC.

This rearrangement joins TRBV19 to TRBJ2-1; D is perhaps TRBD1 (6 bases). Trimming stripped 8 bases from V and 9 bases from J, with 17 bases between. Germline V gene lookup returns CDR1 LNHDA and CDR2 SQIVND (reference sequence). CDR3 size: 13 residues. The CDR3 sequence is CASQSGQLAEQFF. CDR3 nucleotide sequence: TGTGCCAGTCAAAGCGGACAGCTCGCTGAGCAGTTCTTC. The complete variable domain, with remaining parts taken from reference TRBV19 and TRBJ2-1, reads DGGITQSPKYLFRKEGQNVTLSCEQNLNHDAMYWYRQDPGQGLRLIYYSQIVNDFQKGDIAEGYSVSREKKESFPLTVTSAQKNPTAFYLCASQSGQLAEQFFGPGTRLTVL.

This clonotype was recorded at least ten times. The chain couples TRBV9 to TRBJ1-5, with D hard to call. Per germline, CDR1 SGDLS and CDR2 YYNGEE. The CDR3 spans 14 residues. Trimming removed 2 bases from V and 0 bases from J, with 6 bases in between. CDR3 sequence (DNA): TGTGCCAGCAGCGTGGCAGATAGCAATCAGCCCCAGCATTTT. Translated: CASSVADSNQPQHF.

Ten or more counts support this clonotype. The V and J genes are TRBV20-1 and TRBJ2-3; 10 bases are shared with TRBD1. CDR3 length equals 15 residues. Per germline, CDR1 DFQATT and CDR2 SNEGSKA (reference sequence). With V trimmed by 4 bases and J by 6 bases, 10 bases remained unmatched. The DNA for the CDR3 is TGCAGTGCTATAGTGGGACAGGGGAAACAGGATACGCAGTATTTT. The encoded protein is CSAIVGQGKQDTQYF.

This clonotype appeared many times. The V call is TRBV7-9, the J call TRBJ2-1; D gene ambiguous. The germline V gene has CDR1 SEHNR and CDR2 FQNEAQ (reference sequence). This CDR3 region has 16 residues. Trimming removed 2 bases from V and 2 bases from J, with 13 bases in between. CDR3 nucleotide sequence: TGTGCCAGCAGCTTAATTCACGATAGCCCCTACAATGAGCAGTTCTTC. It codes for CASSLIHDSPYNEQFF.

This clonotype was recorded many times. The rearrangement joins TRBV12-3 or TRBV12-4 to TRBJ2-5; D is possibly TRBD1 (6 bases). The CDR3 has 14 residues. V was cut by 5 bases and J by 5 bases, with 15 bases left in between. CDR3 sequence (DNA): TGTGCCAGCAGTCTTGGACAGCCCCAGGAGACCCAGTACTTC. Translation: CASSLGQPQETQYF.

This clonotype was detected only a few times. This chain connects TRBV6-2 or TRBV6-3 to TRBJ1-3; D is unclear. Per germline, CDR1 MNHEY and CDR2 SVGEGT. V was trimmed by 7 bases and J by 0 bases, leaving 4 bases between them. The CDR3 spans 12 residues. The CDR3 sequence: CASKSSGNTIYF. The DNA for the CDR3 is TGTGCCAGCAAGAGCTCTGGAAACACCATATATTTT.

This clonotype occurred a few times. The CDR3 protein is CASGNRVSHTEAFF. The CDR3 DNA follows: TGTGCTAGTGGGAACAGGGTTTCACACACTGAAGCTTTCTTT. V gene TRBV12-5 combines with J gene TRBJ1-1; perhaps TRBD1 as D (6 bases). Trimming stripped 6 bases from V and 3 bases from J, with 14 bases between. The germline gives CDR1 LGHNT, CDR2 FRNRAP. This CDR3 comprises 14 residues.

The J gene is TRBJ2-2, the V gene TRBV9, with 8 bases that match TRBD2. CDR3 length: 14 residues. Per germline, CDR1 SGDLS and CDR2 YYNGEE. V shed 4 bases, J shed 7 bases, and the junction held 6 bases outside the gene matches. The CDR3 protein is CASSFRTSYGELFF. In DNA form, the CDR3 reads TGTGCCAGCAGCTTCCGGACTAGCTACGGGGAGCTGTTTTTT.

The rearrangement joins TRBV6-1 to TRBJ1-6; the D gene is possibly TRBD1 (5 bases). The CDR3 extends over 15 amino acids. Germline V CDR1 and CDR2: MNHNS, SASEGT. The V and J ends lost 0 bases and 9 bases respectively, with 12 bases between them. CDR3 in amino acids: CASSEASQGTSPLHF. DNA of the CDR3: TGTGCCAGCAGTGAAGCGAGCCAGGGAACTTCACCCCTCCACTTT.

This clonotype occurred many times. The chain is built from TRBV5-5 and TRBJ2-3; 10 bases are shared with TRBD2. After removal of 4 bases from V and 1 base from J, the junction contained 9 bases not matched to a gene. CDR3 length: 17 amino acids. CDR1 is SGHKS, CDR2 YYEKEE, per germline (reference sequence). This chain's CDR3 is CASSLRGLASGTDTQYF. CDR3 nucleotides: TGTGCCAGCAGCCTCCGGGGACTAGCGTCTGGCACAGATACGCAGTATTTT. The full variable domain, in which reference TRBV5-5 and TRBJ2-3 provide the parts outside the CDR3, is DAGVTQSPTHLIKTRGQQVTLRCSPISGHKSVSWYQQVLGQGPQFIFQYYEKEERGRGNFPDRFSARQFPNYSSELNVNALLLGDSALYLCASSLRGLASGTDTQYFGPGTRLTVL.

The J gene is TRBJ2-1, the V gene TRBV7-9, with TRBD1 matching over 11 bases. The CDR3 length is 16 residues. Germline CDR1 reads SEHNR; CDR2 reads FQNEAQ (reference sequence). After removal of 1 base from V and 5 bases from J, the junction contained 4 bases not matched to a gene. The CDR3 reads CASSLGPGQGDNEQFF. The DNA of the CDR3 is TGTGCCAGCAGCTTAGGGCCGGGACAGGGGGACAATGAGCAGTTCTTC.

With respect to this clonotype: Germline is not matched at one junction end, which may reflect a read error. Written as DNA, the CDR3 is TGCAGGGACAGTGAAGCTTTCTTT. This translates into CRDSEAFF. The chain links TRBV7-8 to TRBJ1-1; 7 bases agree with TRBD1. In germline, CDR1 is SGHVS, CDR2 FQNEAQ. The CDR3 loop spans 8 amino acids.

This clonotype has just a few counts. V gene TRBV11-2 combines with J gene TRBJ2-2; the match to TRBD1 covers 7 bases. The junction had 8 bases not matched to a gene; V was cut back by 5 bases and J by 5 bases. The CDR3 runs to 15 residues. Germline CDR1 is SGHAT and CDR2 is FQNNGV. In DNA form, the CDR3 reads TGTGCCAGCAGCAAGCAGACAGGGATAACCGGGGAGCTGTTTTTT. This codes for CASSKQTGITGELFF. The full variable domain, completed using reference TRBV11-2 and TRBJ2-2, is EAGVAQSPRYKIIEKRQSVAFWCNPISGHATLYWYQQILGQGPKLLIQFQNNGVVDDSQLPKDRFSAERLKGVDSTLKIQPAKLEDSAVYLCASSKQTGITGELFFGEGSRLTVL.

The chain recombines TRBV20-1 with TRBJ2-2; a possible D gene is TRBD1 (7 bases). CDR1 and CDR2 (germline): DFQATT, SNEGSKA (reference sequence). Trimming removed 5 bases from V and 1 base from J, with 11 bases in between. The CDR3 is 14 residues long. CDR3 region: CSAGGDRNTGELFF. CDR3 bases: TGCAGTGCTGGAGGGGACAGGAACACCGGGGAGCTGTTTTTT.

V is TRBV6-6 and J is TRBJ1-6; no definite D call. Germline-derived CDR1 and CDR2 are MNHNY and SVGAGI (reference sequence). Trimming took off 8 bases at V and 0 bases at J, with 8 bases between the two ends. CDR3 length: 14 amino acids. The CDR3 region is CASAQSSYNSPLHF. The CDR3 DNA follows: TGTGCCAGCGCACAGAGCTCCTATAATTCACCCCTCCACTTT.

The chain carries TRBV28 and TRBJ2-4; the match to TRBD2 covers 10 bases. Germline V gene sequence: CDR1 MDHEN, CDR2 SYDVKM. V shed 5 bases, J shed 6 bases, and the junction held 16 bases outside the gene matches. This CDR3 comprises 18 residues. In DNA form, the CDR3 reads TGTGCCAGCAGTCCACCCACCTTAGCGGGGGGAAGGGGAAACATTCAGTACTTC. It specifies CASSPPTLAGGRGNIQYF. Full variable domain (missing parts from reference TRBV28 and TRBJ2-4): DVKVTQSSRYLVKRTGEKVFLECVQDMDHENMFWYRQDPGLGLRLIYFSYDVKMKEKGDIPEGYSVSREKKERFSLILESASTNQTSMYLCASSPPTLAGGRGNIQYFGAGTRLSVL.

The chain combines TRBV6-5 with TRBJ1-4, with 8 bases matching TRBD1. Germline V CDR1 and CDR2: MNHEY, SVGAGI. Losses at the gene ends were 5 bases for V and 4 bases for J; bases not matched to a gene: 9. The CDR3 is 16 residues long. The CDR3: CASSRDRGGDNEKLFF. CDR3 nucleotide sequence: TGTGCCAGCAGTCGAGACAGGGGCGGAGATAATGAAAAACTGTTTTTT.

V is TRBV28 and J is TRBJ1-3; D unresolved. The CDR3 consists of 14 residues. CDR1 and CDR2 from the germline V gene are MDHEN and SYDVKM. Trimming removed 5 bases at V and 2 bases at J, with 10 bases between. CDR3 region: CASSRPSTGNTIYF. The CDR3 DNA is TGTGCCAGCAGTCGCCCGTCGACTGGAAACACCATATATTTT.

This clonotype was observed at least ten times. The V call is TRBV18, the J call TRBJ2-4; TRBD1 might be the D (6 bases). This CDR3 has 15 residues. Germline assignment: CDR1 KGHSH and CDR2 LQKENI. V shed 6 bases and J shed 0 bases, with 12 bases lying between them. DNA of the CDR3: TGTGCCAGCTCGGGGGCCTTACTAGCCAAAAACATTCAGTACTTC. Its translation: CASSGALLAKNIQYF.